This record covers a single TCR beta chain. Its antigen is currently not known. Base qualities are not provided; no much larger clone lies one nucleotide away. The sample is drawn from a study of Ad26.COV2.S vaccination and SARS-CoV-2 variants (dated by TCRdb to the early 2020s). At the level of the whole study: The specificity and breadth of SARS-CoV-2-reactive T cell receptors after Ad26.COV2.S vaccination were assessed by TCRbeta repertoire sequencing. The TCR-sequenced set comprised around 30 samples: about 19 Ad26.COV2.S vaccine recipients, 5 placebo recipients and 8 SARS-CoV-2 convalescent individuals. Broad study findings and their caveats: The authors noted that the TCR breadth and depth analyses may have underestimated total T cell responses. Higher spike-specific TCR breadth was observed in Ad26.COV2.S recipients than in placebo recipients (P = 0.0014). Substantial breadth of spike-specific CD8+ and CD4+ T cell responses was reported after vaccination. Vaccine and placebo recipients had similar non-spike TCR breadth, a finding consistent with the vaccine containing only spike.

TCRbeta CDR3 regions were sequenced with the immunoSEQ Assay. After extraction, genomic DNA underwent amplification by bias-controlled multiplex PCR, followed by high-throughput sequencing. In the source study's methods: To quantify the absolute abundance of each unique TCRbeta CDR3 region, sequences were collapsed and filtered. T cell fraction was estimated by normalizing TCRbeta template counts to usable DNA, with usable DNA measured through amplification of reference genes found in all nucleated cells. Repertoire TCRs were annotated as SARS-CoV-2-specific by exact matching of V gene, CDR3 amino acid sequence and J gene to a known reactive TCR set. MIRA supplied the reference SARS-CoV-2 TCR set, which was filtered for enrichment in COVID-19-positive ImmuneCODE repertoires so that public or cross-reactive TCRs were removed. Using the MIRA antigens, annotated TCRs were further analysed by specific ORF or by position within an ORF. Breadth was defined as the number of annotated unique rearrangements divided by the total number of unique productive rearrangements, and depth was defined as the summed frequency of the annotated unique rearrangements. Group comparisons of TCR breadth used two-sided Wilcoxon rank-sum tests. The clones in this table, taken by TCRdb from immuneACCESS, are in-frame only. Not every clone is retained; where verified, under half of the shortfall comes from an unresolved V gene, and the cause of the rest is unknown. D and trimming were read from the DNA, whereas the V and J calls and clone size are those reported in that table. Across this sample there are under 95,000 clones, with roughly 84% seen only once. Roughly 15% of the sample lies in the top ten.

The time point label, read with the paper, signifies: individuals recovered from natural SARS-CoV-2 infection. The V end loses 8 bases and the J end loses 4 bases, and a stretch of 11 bases separates them. As encoded in the germline V gene (reference sequence), CDR1 is LNHDA while CDR2 is SQIVND. From cysteine to phenylalanine, the CDR3 is 13 amino acids long. Only CDR3 DNA is held: 39 bases, read in frame from base 1. This TCR was recovered from a human donor who had recovered from COVID-19. The V and J genes are TRBV19 and TRBJ1-4; no confident D gene assignment can be made. Sequenced here: peripheral blood, sampled after recovery from COVID-19. The nucleotides read TGTGCCAGTGGTACATATGATAATGAAAAACTGTTTTTT. Its amino acids are CASGTYDNEKLFF. The CDR3, completed at both ends by the reference TRBV19 and TRBJ1-4 genes, gives the full variable domain DGGITQSPKYLFRKEGQNVTLSCEQNLNHDAMYWYRQDPGQGLRLIYYSQIVNDFQKGDIAEGYSVSREKKESFPLTVTSAQKNPTAFYLCASGTYDNEKLFFGSGTQLSVL.